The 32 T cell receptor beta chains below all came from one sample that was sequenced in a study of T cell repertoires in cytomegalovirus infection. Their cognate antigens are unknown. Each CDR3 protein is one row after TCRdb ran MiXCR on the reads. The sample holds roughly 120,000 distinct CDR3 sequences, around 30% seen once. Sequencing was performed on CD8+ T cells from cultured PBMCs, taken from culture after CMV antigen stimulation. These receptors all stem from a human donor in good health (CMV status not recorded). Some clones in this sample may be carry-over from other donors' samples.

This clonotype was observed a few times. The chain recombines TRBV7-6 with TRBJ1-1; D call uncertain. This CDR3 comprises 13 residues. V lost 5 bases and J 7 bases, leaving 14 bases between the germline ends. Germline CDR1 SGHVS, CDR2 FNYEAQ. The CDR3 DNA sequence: TGTGCCAGCAGCCGGGCGAGCGGGATTGAAGCTTTCTTT. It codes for CASSRASGIEAFF.

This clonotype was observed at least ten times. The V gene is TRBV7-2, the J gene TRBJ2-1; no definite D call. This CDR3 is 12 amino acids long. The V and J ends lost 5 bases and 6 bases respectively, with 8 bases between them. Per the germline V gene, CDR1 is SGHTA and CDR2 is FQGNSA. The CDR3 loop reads CASSTRSNEQFF. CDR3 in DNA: TGTGCCAGCAGCACCAGGTCCAATGAGCAGTTCTTC. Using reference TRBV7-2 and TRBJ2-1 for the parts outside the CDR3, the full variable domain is GAGVSQSPSNKVTEKGKDVELRCDPISGHTALYWYRQSLGQGLEFLIYFQGNSAPDKSGLPSDRFSAERTGGSVSTLTIQRTQQEDSAVYLCASSTRSNEQFFGPGTRLTVL.

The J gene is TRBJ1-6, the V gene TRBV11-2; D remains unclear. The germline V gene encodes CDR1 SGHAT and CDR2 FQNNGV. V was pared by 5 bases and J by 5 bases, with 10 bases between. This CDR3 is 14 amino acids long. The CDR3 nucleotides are TGTGCCAGCAGCCCCAACGGGAATAATTCACCCCTCCACTTT. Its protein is CASSPNGNNSPLHF.

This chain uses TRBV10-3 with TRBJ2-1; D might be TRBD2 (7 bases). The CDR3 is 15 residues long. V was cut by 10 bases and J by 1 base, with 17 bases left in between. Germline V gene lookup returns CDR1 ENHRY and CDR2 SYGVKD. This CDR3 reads CATGGGGRSYNEQFF. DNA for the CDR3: TGTGCCACCGGGGGCGGGGGCCGATCCTACAATGAGCAGTTCTTC.

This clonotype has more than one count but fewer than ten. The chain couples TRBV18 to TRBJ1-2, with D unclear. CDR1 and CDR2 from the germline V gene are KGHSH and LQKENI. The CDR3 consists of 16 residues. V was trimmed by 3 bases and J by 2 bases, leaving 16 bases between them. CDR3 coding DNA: TGTGCCAGCTCACCGGTAAAGTGGGATGCGAACTATGGCTACACCTTC. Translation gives CASSPVKWDANYGYTF.

Here the CDR3 reads CASSFLGGQAYNEQFF. For the CDR3, the DNA is TGTGCCAGCAGCTTTTTAGGGGGTCAAGCCTACAATGAGCAGTTCTTC. J is TRBJ2-1 and V is TRBV5-6; D possibly corresponds to TRBD1 (6 bases). The V gene's germline CDR1 is SGHDT and CDR2 YYEEEE. V lost 2 bases to trimming and J lost 2 bases, with 14 bases between them. This CDR3 is built from 16 residues.

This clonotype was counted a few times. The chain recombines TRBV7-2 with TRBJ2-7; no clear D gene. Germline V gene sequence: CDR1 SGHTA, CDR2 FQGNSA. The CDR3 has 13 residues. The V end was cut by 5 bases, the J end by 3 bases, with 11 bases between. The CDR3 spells CASSPQIGYEQYF. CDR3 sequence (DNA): TGTGCCAGCAGCCCACAGATCGGCTACGAGCAGTACTTC. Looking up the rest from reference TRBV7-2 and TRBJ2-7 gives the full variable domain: GAGVSQSPSNKVTEKGKDVELRCDPISGHTALYWYRQSLGQGLEFLIYFQGNSAPDKSGLPSDRFSAERTGGSVSTLTIQRTQQEDSAVYLCASSPQIGYEQYFGPGTRLTVT.

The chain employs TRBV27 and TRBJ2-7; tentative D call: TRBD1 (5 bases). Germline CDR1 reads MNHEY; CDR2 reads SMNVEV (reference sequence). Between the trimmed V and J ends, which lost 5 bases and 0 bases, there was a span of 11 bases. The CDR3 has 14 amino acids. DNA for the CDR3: TGTGCCAGCAGTGCAGGGTCAAGCTCCTACGAGCAGTACTTC. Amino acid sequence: CASSAGSSSYEQYF.

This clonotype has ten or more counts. The CDR3 spells CASSFGGFDGYTF. CDR3 in DNA: TGTGCCAGCAGCTTCGGAGGGTTTGACGGCTACACCTTC. V is TRBV7-2 and J is TRBJ1-2; D gene unclear. This CDR3 is 13 amino acids long. Germline CDR1 and CDR2: SGHTA and FQGNSA. V was clipped by 3 bases and J by 8 bases, with 13 bases between them.

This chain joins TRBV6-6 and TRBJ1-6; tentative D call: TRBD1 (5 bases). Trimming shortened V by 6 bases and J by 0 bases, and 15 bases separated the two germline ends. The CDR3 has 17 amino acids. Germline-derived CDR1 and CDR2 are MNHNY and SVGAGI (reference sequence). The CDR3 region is CASRGQRLSSYNSPLHF. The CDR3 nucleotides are TGTGCCAGCAGGGGGCAGCGACTCAGCTCCTATAATTCACCCCTCCACTTT.

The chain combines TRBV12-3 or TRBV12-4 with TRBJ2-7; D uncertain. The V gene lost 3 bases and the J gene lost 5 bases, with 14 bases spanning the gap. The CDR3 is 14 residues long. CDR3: CASSFLADADEQYF. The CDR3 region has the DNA TGTGCCAGCAGTTTTTTGGCGGATGCGGACGAGCAGTACTTC.

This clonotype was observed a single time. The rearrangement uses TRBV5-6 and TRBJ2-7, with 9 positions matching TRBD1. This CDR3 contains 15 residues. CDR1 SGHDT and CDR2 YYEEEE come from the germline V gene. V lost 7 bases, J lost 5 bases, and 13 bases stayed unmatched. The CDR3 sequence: CASRVAPGQGDEQYF. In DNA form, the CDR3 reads TGTGCCAGCCGAGTCGCACCGGGACAGGGCGACGAGCAGTACTTC.

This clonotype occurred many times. The CDR3: CSVEGVWGEDTQYF. The CDR3 DNA is TGCAGCGTTGAAGGGGTCTGGGGGGAAGATACGCAGTATTTT. This sequence joins TRBV29-1 and TRBJ2-3, with a possible D match to TRBD2 (6 bases). CDR1 and CDR2 (germline): SQVTM, ANQGSEA. V was shortened by 1 base and J by 5 bases, with 13 bases between the two germline ends. CDR3 size: 14 residues.

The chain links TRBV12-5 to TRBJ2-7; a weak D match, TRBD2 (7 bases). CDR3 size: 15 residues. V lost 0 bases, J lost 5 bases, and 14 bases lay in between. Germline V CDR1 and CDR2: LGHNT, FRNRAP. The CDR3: CASGLVVGGLDEQYF. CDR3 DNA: TGTGCTAGTGGTTTGGTCGTCGGGGGGCTGGACGAGCAGTACTTC.

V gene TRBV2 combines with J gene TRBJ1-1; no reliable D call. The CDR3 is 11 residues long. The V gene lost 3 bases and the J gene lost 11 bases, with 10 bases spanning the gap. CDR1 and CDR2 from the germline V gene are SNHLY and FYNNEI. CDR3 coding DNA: TGTGCCAGCAGTGATGTGGAAGGGGCTTTCTTT. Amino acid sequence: CASSDVEGAFF.

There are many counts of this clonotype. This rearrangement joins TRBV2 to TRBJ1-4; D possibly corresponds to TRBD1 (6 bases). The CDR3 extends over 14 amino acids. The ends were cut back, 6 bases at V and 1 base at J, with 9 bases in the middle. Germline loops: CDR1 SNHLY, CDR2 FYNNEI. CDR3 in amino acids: CASRARGTNEKLFF. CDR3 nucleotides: TGTGCCAGCAGAGCCAGGGGAACTAATGAAAAACTGTTTTTT.

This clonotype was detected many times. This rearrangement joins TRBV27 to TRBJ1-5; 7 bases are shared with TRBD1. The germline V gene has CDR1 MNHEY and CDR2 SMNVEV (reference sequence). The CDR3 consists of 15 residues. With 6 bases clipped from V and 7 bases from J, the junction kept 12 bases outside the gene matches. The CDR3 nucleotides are TGTGCCAGCAGGCCGGGTCTCGGAGGGGGCCAGCCCCAGCATTTT. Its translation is CASRPGLGGGQPQHF.

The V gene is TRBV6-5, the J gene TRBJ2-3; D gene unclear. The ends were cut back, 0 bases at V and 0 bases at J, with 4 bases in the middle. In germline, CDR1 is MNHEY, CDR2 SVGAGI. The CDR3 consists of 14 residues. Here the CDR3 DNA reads TGTGCCAGCAGTTACTCACCCAGCACAGATACGCAGTATTTT. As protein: CASSYSPSTDTQYF.

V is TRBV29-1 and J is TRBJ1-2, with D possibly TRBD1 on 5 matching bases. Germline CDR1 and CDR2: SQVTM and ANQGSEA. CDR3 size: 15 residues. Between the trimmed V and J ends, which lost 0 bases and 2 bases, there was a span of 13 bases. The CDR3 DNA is TGCAGCGTTGAAGATTTGTCCGACAGAAACTATGGCTACACCTTC. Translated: CSVEDLSDRNYGYTF.

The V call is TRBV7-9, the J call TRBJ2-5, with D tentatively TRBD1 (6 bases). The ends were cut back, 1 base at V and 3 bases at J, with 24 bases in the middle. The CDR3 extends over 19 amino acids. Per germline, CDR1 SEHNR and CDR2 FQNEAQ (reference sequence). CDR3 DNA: TGTGCCAGCAGCTTAGTCCCCGGGCAGGGGCAGAGGAGCGAAGAGACCCAGTACTTC. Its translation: CASSLVPGQGQRSEETQYF.

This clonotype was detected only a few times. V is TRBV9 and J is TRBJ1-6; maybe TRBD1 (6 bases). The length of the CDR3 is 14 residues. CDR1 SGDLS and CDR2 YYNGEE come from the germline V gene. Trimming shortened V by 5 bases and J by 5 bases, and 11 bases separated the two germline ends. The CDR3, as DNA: TGTGCCAGCAGGAGGGGACACAATAATTCACCCCTCCACTTT. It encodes CASRRGHNNSPLHF.

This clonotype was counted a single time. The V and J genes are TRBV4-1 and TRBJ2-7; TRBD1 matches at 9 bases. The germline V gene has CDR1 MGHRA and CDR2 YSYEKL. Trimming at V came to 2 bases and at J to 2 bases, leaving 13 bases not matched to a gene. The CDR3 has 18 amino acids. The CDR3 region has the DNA TGCGCCAGCAGCCAAACCGGGACAGGGAAGGACCTTCCCTACGAGCAGTACTTC. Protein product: CASSQTGTGKDLPYEQYF.

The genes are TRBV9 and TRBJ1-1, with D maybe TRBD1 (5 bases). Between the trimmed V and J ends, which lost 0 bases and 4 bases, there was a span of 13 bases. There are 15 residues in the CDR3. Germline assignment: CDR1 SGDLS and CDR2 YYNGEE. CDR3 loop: CASSVGGGATTEAFF. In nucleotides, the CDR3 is TGTGCCAGCAGCGTAGGAGGAGGGGCGACCACTGAAGCTTTCTTT.

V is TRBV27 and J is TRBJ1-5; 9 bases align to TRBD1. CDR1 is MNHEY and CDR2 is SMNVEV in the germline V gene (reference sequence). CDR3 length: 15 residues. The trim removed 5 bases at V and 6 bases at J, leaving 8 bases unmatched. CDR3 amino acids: CASSLGQGTIQPQHF. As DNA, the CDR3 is TGTGCCAGCAGTCTCGGACAGGGGACAATTCAGCCCCAGCATTTT.

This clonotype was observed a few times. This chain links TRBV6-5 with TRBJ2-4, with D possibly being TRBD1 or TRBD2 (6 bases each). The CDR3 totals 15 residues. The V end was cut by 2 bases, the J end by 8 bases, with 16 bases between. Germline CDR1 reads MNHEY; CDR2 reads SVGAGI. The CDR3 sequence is CASSYGRGGVDIQYF. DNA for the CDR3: TGTGCCAGCAGTTACGGCAGGGGAGGAGTGGACATTCAGTACTTC.

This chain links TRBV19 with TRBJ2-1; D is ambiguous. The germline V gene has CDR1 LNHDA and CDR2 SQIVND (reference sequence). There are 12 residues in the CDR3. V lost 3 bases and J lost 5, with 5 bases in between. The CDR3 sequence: CASSILNNEQFF. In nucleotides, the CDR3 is TGTGCCAGTAGTATCTTGAACAATGAGCAGTTCTTC.

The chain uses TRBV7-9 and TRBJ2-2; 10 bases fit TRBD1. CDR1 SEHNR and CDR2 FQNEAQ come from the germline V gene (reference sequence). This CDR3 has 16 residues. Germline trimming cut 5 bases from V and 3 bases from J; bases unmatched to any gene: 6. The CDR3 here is CASSTGTGVDTGELFF. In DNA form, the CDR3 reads TGTGCCAGCAGCACCGGGACAGGGGTCGACACCGGGGAGCTGTTTTTT.

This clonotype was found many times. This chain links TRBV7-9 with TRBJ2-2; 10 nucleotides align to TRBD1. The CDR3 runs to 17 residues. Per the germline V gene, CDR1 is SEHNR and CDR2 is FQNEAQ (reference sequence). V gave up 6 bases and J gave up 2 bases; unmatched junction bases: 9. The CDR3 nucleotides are TGTGCCAGCAGAGAGCCGACAGGGGGCCTTAACACCGGGGAGCTGTTTTTT. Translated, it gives CASREPTGGLNTGELFF.

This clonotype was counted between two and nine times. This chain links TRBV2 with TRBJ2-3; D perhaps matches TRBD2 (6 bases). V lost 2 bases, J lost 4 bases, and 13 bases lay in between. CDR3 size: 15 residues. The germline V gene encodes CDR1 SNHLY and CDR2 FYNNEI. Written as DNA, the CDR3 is TGTGCCAGCAGTGAATTATTCGGGGAGGCAGATACGCAGTATTTT. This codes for CASSELFGEADTQYF.

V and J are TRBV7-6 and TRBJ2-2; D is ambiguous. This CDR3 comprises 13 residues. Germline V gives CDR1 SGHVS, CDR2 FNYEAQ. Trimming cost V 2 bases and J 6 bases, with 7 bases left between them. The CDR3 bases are TGTGCCAGCAGCTTAATTATCTCCGGGGAGCTGTTTTTT. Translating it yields CASSLIISGELFF. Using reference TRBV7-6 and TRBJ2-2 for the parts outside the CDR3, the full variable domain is GAGVSQSPRYKVTKRGQDVALRCDPISGHVSLYWYRQALGQGPEFLTYFNYEAQQDKSGLPNDRFSAERPEGSISTLTIQRTEQRDSAMYRCASSLIISGELFFGEGSRLTVL.

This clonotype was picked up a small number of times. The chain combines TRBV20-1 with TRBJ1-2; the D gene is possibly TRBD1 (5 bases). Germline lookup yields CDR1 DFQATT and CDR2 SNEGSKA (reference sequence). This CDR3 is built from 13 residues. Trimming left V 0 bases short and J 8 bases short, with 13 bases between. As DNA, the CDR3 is TGCAGTGCTAGAGATATCGAGGGACCAGGCTACACCTTC. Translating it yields CSARDIEGPGYTF.

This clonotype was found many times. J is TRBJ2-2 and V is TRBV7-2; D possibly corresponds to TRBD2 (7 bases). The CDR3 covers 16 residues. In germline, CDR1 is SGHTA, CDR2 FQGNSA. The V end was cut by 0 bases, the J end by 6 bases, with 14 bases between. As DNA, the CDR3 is TGTGCCAGCAGCTTAGCGCTGGGGGGGGCCGCCGGGGAGCTGTTTTTT. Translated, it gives CASSLALGGAAGELFF. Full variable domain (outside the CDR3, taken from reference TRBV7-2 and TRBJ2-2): GAGVSQSPSNKVTEKGKDVELRCDPISGHTALYWYRQSLGQGLEFLIYFQGNSAPDKSGLPSDRFSAERTGGSVSTLTIQRTQQEDSAVYLCASSLALGGAAGELFFGEGSRLTVL.